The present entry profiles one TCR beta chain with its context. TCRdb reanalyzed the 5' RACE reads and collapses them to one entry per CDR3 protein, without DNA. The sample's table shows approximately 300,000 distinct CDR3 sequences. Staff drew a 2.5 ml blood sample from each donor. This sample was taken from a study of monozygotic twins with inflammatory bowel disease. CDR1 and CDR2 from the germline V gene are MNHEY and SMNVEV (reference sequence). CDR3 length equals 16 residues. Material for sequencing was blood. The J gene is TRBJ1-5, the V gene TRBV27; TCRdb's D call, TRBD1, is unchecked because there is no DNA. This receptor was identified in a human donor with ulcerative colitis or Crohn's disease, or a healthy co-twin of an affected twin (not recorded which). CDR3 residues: CASRRTGTVYNQPQHF.